The 24 T cell receptor beta chains below all came from one sample that was sequenced in a study of blood T cell repertoires in COVID-19. The repertoire was sequenced with immunoSEQ multiplex PCR; TCRdb's copy has only in-frame clones and lacks some. The sample has around 230,000 clones; 70% to 90% are singletons. The material sequenced was peripheral blood. The receptors originated from a man aged 35 to 55 with acute or convalescent COVID-19.

The chain links TRBV28 to TRBJ1-2; D may be TRBD1 (5 bases). Per the germline V gene, CDR1 is MDHEN and CDR2 is SYDVKM. This CDR3 has 14 amino acids. V shed 5 bases and J shed 0 bases, with 10 bases lying between them. Written as DNA, the CDR3 is TGTGCCAGCAGTAGAGACAGACCTAACTATGGCTACACCTTC. Its protein product is CASSRDRPNYGYTF.

This sequence joins TRBV19 and TRBJ1-6; the match to TRBD1 covers 7 bases. V shed 5 bases and J 7 bases; nucleotides not matched to a gene: 8. From germline, CDR1 is LNHDA and CDR2 SQIVND (reference sequence). The CDR3 extends over 15 amino acids. The CDR3 spells CASSVGQVWNSPLHF. The DNA of the CDR3 is TGTGCCAGTAGTGTCGGACAGGTTTGGAATTCACCCCTCCACTTT.

A few counts support this clone. The genes are TRBV5-4 and TRBJ2-7; D possibly corresponds to TRBD2 (6 bases). The length of the CDR3 is 13 residues. V lost 5 bases, J lost 2 bases, and 11 bases lay in between. Germline values: CDR1 SGHNT, CDR2 YYREEE (reference sequence). The CDR3 region has the DNA TGTGCCAGCAGTCCGGGGAGGACCTACGAGCAGTACTTC. Translating it yields CASSPGRTYEQYF.

The V gene is TRBV5-4, the J gene TRBJ1-1; TRBD1 might be the D (6 bases). Germline V lookup: CDR1 SGHNT, CDR2 YYREEE (reference sequence). V was shortened by 3 bases and J by 0 bases, with 15 bases between the two germline ends. The CDR3 extends over 16 amino acids. The CDR3 protein is CASSSGQGQVNTEAFF. DNA of the CDR3: TGTGCCAGCAGCTCGGGGCAGGGGCAGGTGAACACTGAAGCTTTCTTT.

V is TRBV28 and J is TRBJ2-3, with unresolved D. Germline V gene lookup returns CDR1 MDHEN and CDR2 SYDVKM. Trimming shortened V by 4 bases and J by 0 bases, and 17 bases separated the two germline ends. This CDR3 comprises 17 residues. The CDR3 region is CASSSFRYLTSTDTQYF. The CDR3 nucleotides are TGTGCCAGCAGTTCGTTCCGGTATCTGACTAGCACAGATACGCAGTATTTT. Drawing the rest from reference TRBV28 and TRBJ2-3, the complete variable domain is DVKVTQSSRYLVKRTGEKVFLECVQDMDHENMFWYRQDPGLGLRLIYFSYDVKMKEKGDIPEGYSVSREKKERFSLILESASTNQTSMYLCASSSFRYLTSTDTQYFGPGTRLTVL.

CDR3 nucleotide sequence: TGCGCCAGCAGCTCTACCGGGACAGGCATCTACGAGCAGTACTTC. This translates into CASSSTGTGIYEQYF. V is TRBV5-1 and J is TRBJ2-7; TRBD1 agrees at 8 bases. The CDR3 loop spans 15 amino acids. Germline V gene data show CDR1 as SGHRS and CDR2 as YFSETQ. Trimming cost V 3 bases and J 3 bases; bases outside gene matches: 8.

V gene TRBV4-1 combines with J gene TRBJ2-3, with a possible D match to TRBD2 (5 bases). CDR3 length: 14 residues. The V end lost 0 bases, the J end lost 3 bases, and 7 bases lay between the germline ends. The V gene's germline CDR1 is MGHRA and CDR2 YSYEKL. In DNA, the CDR3 is TGCGCCAGCAGCCAAGATGAGGGAACAGATACGCAGTATTTT. This gives the protein CASSQDEGTDTQYF.

The rearrangement links TRBV3-1 (or the pseudogene TRBV3-2) to TRBJ1-1, with no clear D. The germline V gene encodes CDR1 LGHDT and CDR2 YNNKEL (reference sequence). With 1 base removed from V and 0 bases from J, the gap between germline ends came to 3 bases. The CDR3 is made up of 13 amino acids. The CDR3 is CASSQVVNTEAFF. CDR3 nucleotide sequence: TGTGCCAGCAGCCAAGTAGTGAACACTGAAGCTTTCTTT.

This clone appeared a single time. The V call is TRBV10-2, the J call TRBJ2-7; possibly TRBD1 for D (5 bases). The CDR3 consists of 11 residues. V shed 10 bases and J shed 4 bases, with 11 bases lying between them. Germline CDR1 reads WSHSY; CDR2 reads SAAADI. The DNA for the CDR3 is TGCGCCACCGAAAAGGGGTACGAGCAGTACTTC. This translates into CATEKGYEQYF.

The J gene is TRBJ1-1, the V gene TRBV19; the D gene is possibly TRBD1 (6 bases). The germline V gene has CDR1 LNHDA and CDR2 SQIVND (reference sequence). The CDR3 is 14 residues long. V lost 6 bases and J lost 1, with 12 bases in between. The CDR3 coding sequence is TGTGCCAGTAGACCTGGACAGACGAACACTGAAGCTTTCTTT. Protein: CASRPGQTNTEAFF.

This clone was counted a single time. The rearrangement links TRBV4-1 to TRBJ2-4, with D maybe TRBD1 (6 bases). V was pared by 8 bases and J by 8 bases, with 22 bases between. Per germline, CDR1 MGHRA and CDR2 YSYEKL. There are 15 residues in the CDR3. DNA for the CDR3: TGCGCCAGCCGTAACCCTGAGGACAGTTTGGACATTCAGTACTTC. Amino acids: CASRNPEDSLDIQYF.

The chain carries TRBV19 and TRBJ1-1; no firm D call. CDR1 LNHDA and CDR2 SQIVND come from the germline V gene (reference sequence). V gave up 3 bases and J gave up 0 bases, with 14 bases separating them. The CDR3 contains 16 residues. The CDR3 sequence: CASSILGRGMNTEAFF. The CDR3 DNA reads TGTGCCAGTAGTATTTTGGGGAGAGGAATGAACACTGAAGCTTTCTTT.

The rearrangement links TRBV5-5 to TRBJ1-6; D is perhaps TRBD1 (5 bases). CDR1 and CDR2 from the germline V gene are SGHKS and YYEKEE (reference sequence). The length of the CDR3 is 15 residues. Trimming stripped 4 bases from V and 8 bases from J, with 16 bases between. The CDR3, as DNA: TGTGCCAGCAGCCACTCGGACACTGCCCATTCACCCCTCCACTTT. This encodes CASSHSDTAHSPLHF.

The chain carries TRBV14 and TRBJ1-5; D unclear. The CDR3 covers 14 residues. Germline CDR1 and CDR2: SGHDN and FVKESK. V was cut by 1 base and J by 0 bases, with 4 bases left in between. CDR3 DNA sequence: TGTGCCAGCAGCCAAGCGGGTAGCAATCAGCCCCAGCATTTT. Its translation is CASSQAGSNQPQHF.

J is TRBJ2-1 and V is TRBV4-1; possibly TRBD2 for D (5 bases). Looked up from germline, CDR1 is MGHRA and CDR2 is YSYEKL. The CDR3 sequence is 17 residues long. The V gene lost 0 bases and the J gene lost 0 bases, with 12 bases spanning the gap. DNA for the CDR3: TGCGCCAGCAGCCAAGATGCGGAGGTTAGCTCCTACAATGAGCAGTTCTTC. Protein sequence: CASSQDAEVSSYNEQFF.

The chain uses TRBV18 and TRBJ2-1; 10 nucleotides match TRBD2. Germline V gives CDR1 KGHSH, CDR2 LQKENI. CDR3 length: 17 residues. With V trimmed by 0 bases and J by 7 bases, 9 bases remained unmatched. The CDR3 is CASSPPLSGREFNEQFF. For the CDR3, the DNA is TGTGCCAGCTCACCACCCCTAAGCGGGAGGGAGTTTAATGAGCAGTTCTTC. The full variable domain, in which reference TRBV18 and TRBJ2-1 provide the parts outside the CDR3, is NAGVMQNPRHLVRRRGQEARLRCSPMKGHSHVYWYRQLPEEGLKFMVYLQKENIIDESGMPKERFSAEFPKEGPSILRIQQVVRGDSAAYFCASSPPLSGREFNEQFFGPGTRLTVL.

The chain links TRBV14 to TRBJ2-1, with D possibly TRBD2 on 5 matching bases. The germline CDR1 and CDR2 sequences are SGHDN and FVKESK. Trimming took 0 bases from V and 11 from J, leaving 20 bases between them. CDR3 length: 16 residues. DNA of the CDR3: TGTGCCAGCAGCCAAGAAGAGGGATACTATACCCAAAAGCAGTTCTTC. Amino acids: CASSQEEGYYTQKQFF.

The V gene is TRBV30, the J gene TRBJ2-7; D possibly corresponds to TRBD1 (5 bases). Per the germline V gene, CDR1 is GTSNPN and CDR2 is SVGIG (reference sequence). CDR3 length: 13 amino acids. Trimming shortened V by 6 bases and J by 6 bases, and 18 bases separated the two germline ends. CDR3 DNA sequence: TGTGCCTGCACCGAAGGGGTGGGCGGCGAGCAGTACTTC. Protein sequence: CACTEGVGGEQYF. Full variable domain (outside the CDR3, taken from reference TRBV30 and TRBJ2-7): SQTIHQWPATLVQPVGSPLSLECTVEGTSNPNLYWYRQAAGRGLQLLFYSVGIGQISSEVPQNLSASRPQDRQFILSSKKLLLSDSGFYLCACTEGVGGEQYFGPGTRLTVT.

The rearrangement uses TRBV24-1 and TRBJ2-2; no clear D. Germline CDR1 is KGHDR and CDR2 is SFDVKD. There are 12 residues in the CDR3. V dropped 7 bases and J dropped 1 base, with 3 bases sitting between them. As DNA, the CDR3 is TGTGCCACCAGGCGGAACACCGGGGAGCTGTTTTTT. Protein sequence: CATRRNTGELFF.

The chain recombines TRBV25-1 with TRBJ1-2; D unclear. The CDR3 contains 16 residues. The V gene lost 4 bases and the J gene lost 0 bases, with 15 bases spanning the gap. CDR1 is MGHDK, CDR2 SYGVNS, per germline. DNA of the CDR3: TGTGCCAGCAGTGGGCTCTGGGAGCGTACTAACTATGGCTACACCTTC. Amino acid sequence: CASSGLWERTNYGYTF.

The chain combines TRBV6-5 with TRBJ1-3; 9 bases match TRBD1. The CDR3 extends over 16 amino acids. From germline, CDR1 is MNHEY and CDR2 SVGAGI. The junction had 7 bases not matched to a gene; V was cut back by 2 bases and J by 5 bases. The CDR3 sequence is CASSYRGQGGRNTIYF. Here the CDR3 DNA reads TGTGCCAGCAGTTACAGGGGACAGGGTGGGCGAAACACCATATATTTT.

The chain links TRBV11-3 to TRBJ2-4; weak D call: TRBD1 (7 bases). The CDR3 sequence is 17 residues long. Trimming left V 1 base short and J 0 bases short, with 13 bases between. Germline V gene sequence: CDR1 SGHNT, CDR2 YENEEA. CDR3 protein: CASSLGGTDLAKNIQYF. In DNA, the CDR3 is TGTGCCAGCAGCTTAGGCGGGACAGACTTAGCCAAAAACATTCAGTACTTC.

The CDR3 coding sequence is TGTGCCAGCAGCTCCAGGGACAGGCGAGAGACCCAGTACTTC. It is translated as CASSSRDRRETQYF. The chain is built from TRBV7-2 and TRBJ2-5; TRBD1 matches 8 bases. Germline lookup yields CDR1 SGHTA and CDR2 FQGNSA. V was clipped by 4 bases and J by 4 bases; unmatched bases: 5. CDR3 length: 14 amino acids.

This chain joins TRBV30 and TRBJ2-5; 8 bases agree with TRBD2. V shed 6 bases, J shed 5 bases, and the junction held 20 bases outside the gene matches. Germline V gene data show CDR1 as GTSNPN and CDR2 as SVGIG (reference sequence). This CDR3 is 17 amino acids long. The CDR3 DNA is TGTGCCTGCGGTCCGTGGTTTGAGTCGGGGACTAGGGAGACCCAGTACTTC. It yields the protein CACGPWFESGTRETQYF.